Sequencing of this T cell receptor beta chain was carried out in a study of blood T cells in healthy people across ages. This clonotype was seen only once. V was pared by 2 bases and J by 1 base, with 3 bases between. From germline, CDR1 is ENHRY and CDR2 SYGVKD. This CDR3 contains 12 residues. Donation came from healthy Caucasian individuals in Russia who were aged about 6 to 100. Combining a sample-barcoded 5' primer with a J-beta primer mix, a second PCR ran for about 7 to 11 cycles. Each cDNA molecule carried a tag from a template-switch adaptor that contained 12 random nucleotides. TCRdb used MiXCR to reprocess the 5' RACE reads, holding one entry per CDR3 protein. The sample includes approximately 670,000 distinct CDR3 sequences, roughly 41% seen only once; the top ten take 30%.

The sample was blood. The chain employs TRBV10-3 and TRBJ2-7, with D hard to call. The receptor's source is an elderly man in good health. CDR3 in amino acids: CAISEISYEQYF. The CDR3 DNA is TGTGCCATCAGTGAGATTTCCTACGAGCAGTACTTC.